This entry concerns a single T cell receptor (beta chain). The antigen is not known. This sample is part of a study of chemoradiotherapy in HPV16-positive cancers. This CDR3 has 15 residues. V shed 4 bases, J shed 2 bases, and the junction held 8 bases outside the gene matches. From germline, CDR1 is SGHDN and CDR2 FVKESK. General study results and limits: Candidate HPV-specific clones and E7-related TCR motifs grew in tumor during treatment.

Generated by immunoSEQ multiplex PCR, the TCRdb table keeps only in-frame clones and is missing some. The data contain about 15,000 clones, around 70% of them singletons. The J gene is TRBJ2-7, the V gene TRBV14, with 7 bases that match TRBD1. Source: tumor tissue, taken from a patient who underwent chemoradiotherapy. This TCR was sampled from a human donor with HPV-associated anogenital cancer. The CDR3 spells CASSLRGLLPYEQYF. CDR3 nucleotide sequence: TGTGCCAGCAGCCTTAGGGGGCTCTTACCCTACGAGCAGTACTTC.